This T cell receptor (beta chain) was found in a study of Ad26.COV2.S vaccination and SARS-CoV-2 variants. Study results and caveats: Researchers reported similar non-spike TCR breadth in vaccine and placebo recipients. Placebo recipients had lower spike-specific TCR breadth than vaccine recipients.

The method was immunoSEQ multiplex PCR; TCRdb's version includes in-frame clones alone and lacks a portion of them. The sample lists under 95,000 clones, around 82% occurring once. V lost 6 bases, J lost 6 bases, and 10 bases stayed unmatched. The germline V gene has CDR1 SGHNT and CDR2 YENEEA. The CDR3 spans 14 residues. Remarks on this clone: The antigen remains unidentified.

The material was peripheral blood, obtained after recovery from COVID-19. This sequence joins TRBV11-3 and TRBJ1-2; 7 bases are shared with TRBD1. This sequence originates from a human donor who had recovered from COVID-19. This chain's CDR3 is CASRKRDSKDGYTF. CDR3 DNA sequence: TGTGCCAGCAGAAAAAGGGACAGTAAGGATGGCTACACCTTC.